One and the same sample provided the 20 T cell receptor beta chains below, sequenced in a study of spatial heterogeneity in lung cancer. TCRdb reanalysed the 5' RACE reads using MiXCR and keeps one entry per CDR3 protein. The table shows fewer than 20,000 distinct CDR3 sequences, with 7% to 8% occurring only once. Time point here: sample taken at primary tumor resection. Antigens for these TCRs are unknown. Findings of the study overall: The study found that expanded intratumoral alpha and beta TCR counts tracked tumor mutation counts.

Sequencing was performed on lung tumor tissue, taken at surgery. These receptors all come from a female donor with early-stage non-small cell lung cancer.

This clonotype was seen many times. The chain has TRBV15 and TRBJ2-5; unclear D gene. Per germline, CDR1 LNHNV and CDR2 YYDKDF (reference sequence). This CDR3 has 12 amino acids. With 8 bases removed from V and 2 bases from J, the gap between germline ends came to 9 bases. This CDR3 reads CATGKVQETQYF. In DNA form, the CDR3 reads TGTGCCACCGGAAAGGTACAAGAGACCCAGTACTTC.

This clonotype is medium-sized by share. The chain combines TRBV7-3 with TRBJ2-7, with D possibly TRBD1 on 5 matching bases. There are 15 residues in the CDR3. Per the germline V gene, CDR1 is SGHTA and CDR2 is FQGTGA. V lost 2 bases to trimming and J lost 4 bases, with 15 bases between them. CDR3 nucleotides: TGTGCCAGCAGCTTAGTCGGGCAGGGCCCATACGAGCAGTACTTC. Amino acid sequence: CASSLVGQGPYEQYF.

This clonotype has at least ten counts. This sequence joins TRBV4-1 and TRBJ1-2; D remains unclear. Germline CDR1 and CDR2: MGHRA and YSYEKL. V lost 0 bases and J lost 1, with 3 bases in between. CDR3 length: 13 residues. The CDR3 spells CASSQDGNYGYTF. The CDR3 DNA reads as TGCGCCAGCAGCCAAGATGGTAACTATGGCTACACCTTC.

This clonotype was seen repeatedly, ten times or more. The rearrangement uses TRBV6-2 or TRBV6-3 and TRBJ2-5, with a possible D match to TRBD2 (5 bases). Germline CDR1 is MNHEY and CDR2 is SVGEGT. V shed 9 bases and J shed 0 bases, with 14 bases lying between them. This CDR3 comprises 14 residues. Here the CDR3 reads CASGLNPHQETQYF. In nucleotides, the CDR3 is TGTGCCAGTGGACTCAACCCCCACCAAGAGACCCAGTACTTC.

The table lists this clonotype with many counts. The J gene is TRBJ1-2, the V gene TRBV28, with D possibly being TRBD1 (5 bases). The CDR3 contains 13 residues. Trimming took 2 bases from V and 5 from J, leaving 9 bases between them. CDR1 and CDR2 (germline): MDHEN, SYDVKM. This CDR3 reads CASSLGTLYGYTF. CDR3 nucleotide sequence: TGTGCCAGCAGTTTAGGGACTTTATATGGCTACACCTTC.

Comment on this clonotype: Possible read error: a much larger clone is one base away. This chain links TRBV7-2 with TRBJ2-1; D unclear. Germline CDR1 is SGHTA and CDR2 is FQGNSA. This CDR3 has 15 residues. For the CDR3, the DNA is TGTGTCAGCAGCTTAGGGCCAGGCTCCTACAATGAGCAGTTCTTC. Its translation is CVSSLGPGSYNEQFF.

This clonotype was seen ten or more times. The chain's CDR3 is CASSPFTRAAMNTEAFF. The CDR3 DNA sequence: TGTGCCAGCTCACCGTTTACCAGGGCGGCCATGAACACTGAAGCTTTCTTT. V usage is TRBV18 and J usage is TRBJ1-1, with D possibly matching TRBD1 (5 bases). Germline-derived CDR1 and CDR2 are KGHSH and LQKENI. The CDR3 spans 17 residues. Trimming shortened V by 3 bases and J by 0 bases, and 17 bases separated the two germline ends. Supplemented by reference TRBV18 and TRBJ1-1, the full variable domain reads NAGVMQNPRHLVRRRGQEARLRCSPMKGHSHVYWYRQLPEEGLKFMVYLQKENIIDESGMPKERFSAEFPKEGPSILRIQQVVRGDSAAYFCASSPFTRAAMNTEAFFGQGTRLTVV.

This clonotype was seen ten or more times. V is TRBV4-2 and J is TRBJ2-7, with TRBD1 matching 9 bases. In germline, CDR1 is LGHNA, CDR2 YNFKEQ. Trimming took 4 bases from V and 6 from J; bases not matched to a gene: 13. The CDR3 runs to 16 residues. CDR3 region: CASSPPPGTGPAEQYF. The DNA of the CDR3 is TGTGCCAGCAGCCCCCCCCCCGGGACAGGGCCCGCCGAGCAGTACTTC.

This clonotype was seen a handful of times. CDR3 nucleotides: TGTGCCAGCAGCTTCCGGACTGGCACAGATACGCAGTATTTT. It is translated as CASSFRTGTDTQYF. This chain joins TRBV7-2 and TRBJ2-3; maybe TRBD2 (5 bases). The CDR3 has 14 amino acids. CDR1 is SGHTA and CDR2 is FQGNSA in the germline V gene. V lost 3 bases to trimming and J lost 1 base, with 8 bases between them.

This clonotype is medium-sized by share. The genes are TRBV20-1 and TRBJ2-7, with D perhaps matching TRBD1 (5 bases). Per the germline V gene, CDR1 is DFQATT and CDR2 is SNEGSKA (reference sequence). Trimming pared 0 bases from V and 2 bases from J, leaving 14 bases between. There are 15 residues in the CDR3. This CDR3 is CSARDRTRPTYEQYF. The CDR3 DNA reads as TGCAGTGCTAGAGATCGGACAAGGCCCACCTACGAGCAGTACTTC.

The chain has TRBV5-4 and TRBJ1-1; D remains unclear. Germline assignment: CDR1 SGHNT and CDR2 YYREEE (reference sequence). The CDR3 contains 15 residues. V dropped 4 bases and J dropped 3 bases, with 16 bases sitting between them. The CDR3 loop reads CASSPNPVGYTEAFF. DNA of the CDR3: TGTGCCAGCAGCCCCAACCCGGTCGGGTACACTGAAGCTTTCTTT. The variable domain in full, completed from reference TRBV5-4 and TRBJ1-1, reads ETGVTQSPTHLIKTRGQQVTLRCSSQSGHNTVSWYQQALGQGPQFIFQYYREEENGRGNFPPRFSGLQFPNYSSELNVNALELDDSALYLCASSPNPVGYTEAFFGQGTRLTVV.

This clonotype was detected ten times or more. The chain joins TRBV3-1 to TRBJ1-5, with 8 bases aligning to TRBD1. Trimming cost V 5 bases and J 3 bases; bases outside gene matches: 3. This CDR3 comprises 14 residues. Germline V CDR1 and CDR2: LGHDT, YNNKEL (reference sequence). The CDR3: CASSLGQDNQPQHF. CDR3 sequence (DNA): TGTGCCAGCAGCTTGGGACAGGACAATCAGCCCCAGCATTTT.

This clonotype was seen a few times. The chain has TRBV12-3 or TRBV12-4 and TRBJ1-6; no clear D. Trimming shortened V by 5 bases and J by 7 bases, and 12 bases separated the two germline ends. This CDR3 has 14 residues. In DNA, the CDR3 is TGTGCCAGCAGTCTGGAACTCGCCAATTCACCCCTCCACTTT. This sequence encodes CASSLELANSPLHF.

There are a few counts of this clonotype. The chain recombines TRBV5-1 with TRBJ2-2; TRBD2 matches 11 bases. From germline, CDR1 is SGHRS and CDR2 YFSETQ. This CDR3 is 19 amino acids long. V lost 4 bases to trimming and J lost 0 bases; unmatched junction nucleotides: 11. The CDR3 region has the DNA TGCGCCAGCAGCCTAAGACAGACTAGCGGGGCCTCGAACACCGGGGAGCTGTTTTTT. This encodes CASSLRQTSGASNTGELFF.

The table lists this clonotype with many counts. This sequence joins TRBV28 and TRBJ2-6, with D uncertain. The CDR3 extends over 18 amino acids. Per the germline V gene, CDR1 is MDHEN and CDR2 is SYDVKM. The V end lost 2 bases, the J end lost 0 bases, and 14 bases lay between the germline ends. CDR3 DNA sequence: TGTGCCAGCAGTTTAGCCGGGCAGCTTGCCTCTGGGGCCAACGTCCTGACTTTC. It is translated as CASSLAGQLASGANVLTF.

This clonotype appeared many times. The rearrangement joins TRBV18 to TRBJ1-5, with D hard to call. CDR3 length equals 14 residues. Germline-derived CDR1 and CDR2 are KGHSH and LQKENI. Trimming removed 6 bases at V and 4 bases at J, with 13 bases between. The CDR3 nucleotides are TGTGCCAGCTCGCTAGGGCTGATGAATCAGCCCCAGCATTTT. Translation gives CASSLGLMNQPQHF. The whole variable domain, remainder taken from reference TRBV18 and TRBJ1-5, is NAGVMQNPRHLVRRRGQEARLRCSPMKGHSHVYWYRQLPEEGLKFMVYLQKENIIDESGMPKERFSAEFPKEGPSILRIQQVVRGDSAAYFCASSLGLMNQPQHFGDGTRLSIL.

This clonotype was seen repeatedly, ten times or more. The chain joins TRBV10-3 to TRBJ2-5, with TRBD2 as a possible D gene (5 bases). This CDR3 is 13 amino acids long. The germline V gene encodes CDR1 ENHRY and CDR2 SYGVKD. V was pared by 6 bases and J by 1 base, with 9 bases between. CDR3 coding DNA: TGTGCCATCAGGGGAGCGCTCCAAGAGACCCAGTACTTC. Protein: CAIRGALQETQYF.

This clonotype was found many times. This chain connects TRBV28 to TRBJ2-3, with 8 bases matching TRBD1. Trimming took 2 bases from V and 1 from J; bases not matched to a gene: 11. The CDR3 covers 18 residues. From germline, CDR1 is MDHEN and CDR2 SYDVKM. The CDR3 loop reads CASSLGPRPGGGTDTQYF. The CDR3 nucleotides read TGTGCCAGCAGTTTAGGGCCACGTCCAGGGGGCGGCACAGATACGCAGTATTTT.

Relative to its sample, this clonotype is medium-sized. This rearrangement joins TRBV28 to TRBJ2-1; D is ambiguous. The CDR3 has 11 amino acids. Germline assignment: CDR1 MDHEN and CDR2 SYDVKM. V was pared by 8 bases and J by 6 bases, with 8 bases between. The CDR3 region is CASGKRNEQFF. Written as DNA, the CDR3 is TGTGCCAGCGGAAAGCGCAATGAGCAGTTCTTC.

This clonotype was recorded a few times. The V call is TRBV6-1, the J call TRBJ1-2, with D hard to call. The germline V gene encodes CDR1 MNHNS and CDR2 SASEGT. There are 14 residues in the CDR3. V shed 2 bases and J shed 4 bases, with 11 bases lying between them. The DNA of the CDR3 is TGTGCCAGCAGTGAACGCGGTGCAGGCTATGGCTACACCTTC. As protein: CASSERGAGYGYTF.